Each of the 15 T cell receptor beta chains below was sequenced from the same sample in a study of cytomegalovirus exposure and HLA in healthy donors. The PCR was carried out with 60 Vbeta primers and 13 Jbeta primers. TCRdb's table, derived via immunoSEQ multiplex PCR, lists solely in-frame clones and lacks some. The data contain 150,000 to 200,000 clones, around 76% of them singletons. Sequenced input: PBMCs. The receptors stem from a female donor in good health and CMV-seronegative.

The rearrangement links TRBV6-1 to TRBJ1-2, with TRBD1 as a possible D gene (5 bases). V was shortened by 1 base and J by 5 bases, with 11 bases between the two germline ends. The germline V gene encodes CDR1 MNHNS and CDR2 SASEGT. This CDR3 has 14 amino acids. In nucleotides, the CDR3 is TGTGCCAGCAGTGAAGGGGGGGGGTGGTATGGCTACACCTTC. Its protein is CASSEGGGWYGYTF.

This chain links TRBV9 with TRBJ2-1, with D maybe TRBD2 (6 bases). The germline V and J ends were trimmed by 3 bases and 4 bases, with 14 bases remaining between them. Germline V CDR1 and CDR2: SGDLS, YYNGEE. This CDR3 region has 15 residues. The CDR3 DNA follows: TGTGCCAGCAGCGCCGGGACCGCGGGGTACAATGAGCAGTTCTTC. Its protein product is CASSAGTAGYNEQFF.

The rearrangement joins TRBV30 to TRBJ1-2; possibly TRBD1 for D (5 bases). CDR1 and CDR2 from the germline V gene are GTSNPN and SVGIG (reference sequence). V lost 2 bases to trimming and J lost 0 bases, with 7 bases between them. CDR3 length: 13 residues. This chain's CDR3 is CAWSQQANYGYTF. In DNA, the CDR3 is TGTGCCTGGAGTCAACAGGCTAACTATGGCTACACCTTC.

As DNA, the CDR3 is TGTGCCAGCAGCTTGCTGACAGGGGCAAACTCTGGGGCCAACGTCCTGACTTTC. This encodes CASSLLTGANSGANVLTF. This rearrangement joins TRBV5-6 to TRBJ2-6, with 8 bases lining up with TRBD1. V shed 1 base, J shed 0 bases, and the junction held 6 bases outside the gene matches. The CDR3 runs to 18 residues. CDR1 is SGHDT and CDR2 is YYEEEE in the germline V gene.

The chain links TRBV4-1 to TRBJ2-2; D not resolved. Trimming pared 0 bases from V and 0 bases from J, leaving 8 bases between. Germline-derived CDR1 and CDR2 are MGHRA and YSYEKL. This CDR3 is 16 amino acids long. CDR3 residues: CASSQDGRSNTGELFF. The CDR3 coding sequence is TGCGCCAGCAGCCAAGACGGCAGGTCGAACACCGGGGAGCTGTTTTTT.

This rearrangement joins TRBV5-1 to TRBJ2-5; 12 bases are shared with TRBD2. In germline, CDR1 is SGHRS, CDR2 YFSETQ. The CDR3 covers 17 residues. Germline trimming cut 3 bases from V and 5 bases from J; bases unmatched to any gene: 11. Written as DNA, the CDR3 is TGCGCCAGCAGCTCGTGGGCTAGCGGGGGGGCGGACGAGACCCAGTACTTC. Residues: CASSSWASGGADETQYF.

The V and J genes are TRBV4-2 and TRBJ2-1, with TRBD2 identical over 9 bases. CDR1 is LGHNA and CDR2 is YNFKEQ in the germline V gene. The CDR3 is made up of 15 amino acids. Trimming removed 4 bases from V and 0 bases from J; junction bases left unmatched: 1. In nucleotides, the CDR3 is TGTGCCAGCAGCCGGCGGGGGGGCTCCTACAATGAGCAGTTCTTC. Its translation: CASSRRGGSYNEQFF.

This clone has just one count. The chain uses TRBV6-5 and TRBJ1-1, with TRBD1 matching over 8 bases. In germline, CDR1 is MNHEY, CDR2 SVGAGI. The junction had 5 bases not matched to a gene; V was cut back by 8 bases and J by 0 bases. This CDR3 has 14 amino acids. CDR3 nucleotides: TGTGCCAGCGGTCGGACAGGGTTGAACACTGAAGCTTTCTTT. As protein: CASGRTGLNTEAFF.

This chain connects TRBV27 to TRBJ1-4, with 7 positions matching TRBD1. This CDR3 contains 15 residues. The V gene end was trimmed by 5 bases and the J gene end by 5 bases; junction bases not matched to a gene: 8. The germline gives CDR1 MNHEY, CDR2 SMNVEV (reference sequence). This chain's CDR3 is CASSELQGRNEKLFF. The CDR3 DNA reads TGTGCCAGCAGTGAATTACAGGGGCGCAATGAAAAACTGTTTTTT.

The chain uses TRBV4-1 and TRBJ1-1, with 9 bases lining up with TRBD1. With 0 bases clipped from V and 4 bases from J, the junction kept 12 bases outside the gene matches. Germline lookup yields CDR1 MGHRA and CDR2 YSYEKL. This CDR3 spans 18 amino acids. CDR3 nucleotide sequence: TGCGCCAGCAGCCAAGAACTAGGGGCTCGACAGGGGGGCACTGAAGCTTTCTTT. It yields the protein CASSQELGARQGGTEAFF.

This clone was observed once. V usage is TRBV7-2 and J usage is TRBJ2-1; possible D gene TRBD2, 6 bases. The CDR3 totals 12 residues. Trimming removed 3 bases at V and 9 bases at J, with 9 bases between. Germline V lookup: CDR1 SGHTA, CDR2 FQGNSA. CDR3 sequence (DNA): TGTGCCAGCAGCTTTAGAGCGGGTGAGCAGTTCTTC. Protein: CASSFRAGEQFF.

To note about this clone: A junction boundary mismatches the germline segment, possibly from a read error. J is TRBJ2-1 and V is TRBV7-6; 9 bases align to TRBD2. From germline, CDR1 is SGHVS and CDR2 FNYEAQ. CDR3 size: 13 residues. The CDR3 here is CASSTTAGGREIF. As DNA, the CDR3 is TGTGCCAGCAGCACGACCGCGGGAGGGCGAGAAATCTTC.

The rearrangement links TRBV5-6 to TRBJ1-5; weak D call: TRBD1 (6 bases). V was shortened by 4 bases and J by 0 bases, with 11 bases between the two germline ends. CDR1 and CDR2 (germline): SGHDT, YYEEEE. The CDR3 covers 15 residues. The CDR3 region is CASSLGQNSNQPQHF. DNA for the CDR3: TGTGCCAGCAGCCTCGGACAGAATAGCAATCAGCCCCAGCATTTT.

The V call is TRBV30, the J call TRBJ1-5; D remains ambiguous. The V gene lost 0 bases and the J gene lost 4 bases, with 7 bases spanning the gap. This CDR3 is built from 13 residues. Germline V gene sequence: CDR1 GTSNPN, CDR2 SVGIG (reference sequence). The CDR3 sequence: CAWSVRENQPQHF. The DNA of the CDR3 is TGTGCCTGGAGTGTACGAGAGAATCAGCCCCAGCATTTT. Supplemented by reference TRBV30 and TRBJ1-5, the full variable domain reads SQTIHQWPATLVQPVGSPLSLECTVEGTSNPNLYWYRQAAGRGLQLLFYSVGIGQISSEVPQNLSASRPQDRQFILSSKKLLLSDSGFYLCAWSVRENQPQHFGDGTRLSIL.

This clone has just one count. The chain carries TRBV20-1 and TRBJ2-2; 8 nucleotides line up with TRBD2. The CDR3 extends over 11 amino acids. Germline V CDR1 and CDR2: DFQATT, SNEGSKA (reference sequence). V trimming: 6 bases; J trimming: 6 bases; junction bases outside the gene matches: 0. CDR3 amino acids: CSAGGAGELFF. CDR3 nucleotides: TGCAGTGCCGGGGGGGCCGGGGAGCTGTTTTTT.